Sequencing of this T cell receptor beta chain was carried out in a study of blood T cells in healthy people across ages. Findings and caveats of the study: The study lacked donor CMV status, which possibly confounded expanded clonotype changes.

CDR1 and CDR2 from the germline V gene are SGHTA and FQGNSA. The CDR3 totals 14 residues. A second roughly 7 to 11 cycle PCR used barcoded and J-beta primers. TCRdb re-derived calls from the 5' RACE reads in MiXCR, one entry per CDR3 protein. The table includes some 1.4 million distinct CDR3 sequences, 42% detected once. Note on this clonotype: Its target is not known. One end of the junction fails to match germline, which may point to a read error.

This receptor was obtained from a woman between 18 and 29 years old in good health. The sequenced sample was blood. This rearrangement joins TRBV7-2 to TRBJ2-1; D not resolved. CDR3 loop: CAGSPAAANNEQFF. The CDR3 DNA is TGTGCCGGCAGCCCCGCGGCGGCCAACAATGAGCAGTTCTTC.